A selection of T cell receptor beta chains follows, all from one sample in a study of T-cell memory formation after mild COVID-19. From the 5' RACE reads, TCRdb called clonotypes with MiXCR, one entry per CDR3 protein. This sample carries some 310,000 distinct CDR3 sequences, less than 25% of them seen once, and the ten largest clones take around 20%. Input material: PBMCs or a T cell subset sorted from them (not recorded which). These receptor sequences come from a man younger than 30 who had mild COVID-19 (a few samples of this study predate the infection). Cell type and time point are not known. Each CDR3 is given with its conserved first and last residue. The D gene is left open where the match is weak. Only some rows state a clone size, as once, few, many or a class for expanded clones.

cdr3_aa: CSARRQATYYEQYF; cdr3_nt: TGCAGTGCTAGGAGACAGGCCACGTACTACGAGCAGTACTTC; d_call: NA; cdr3_length: 14; clone_size: few; j_call: TRBJ2-7; v_call: TRBV20-1
cdr3_aa: CASSKPIEAFF; cdr3_nt: TGTGCCAGCAGTAAACCTATTGAAGCTTTCTTT; d_call: NA; cdr3_length: 11; clone_size: NA; j_call: TRBJ1-1; v_call: TRBV28
cdr3_aa: CASTHWGPNYSNQPQHF; cdr3_nt: TGTGCCAGCACTCACTGGGGACCGAACTATAGCAATCAGCCCCAGCATTTT; d_call: NA; cdr3_length: 17; clone_size: few; j_call: TRBJ1-5; v_call: TRBV6-2/TRBV6-3
cdr3_aa: CASSPSGGRFETQYF; cdr3_nt: TGTGCCAGCAGCCCTAGCGGGGGGCGCTTCGAGACCCAGTACTTC; d_call: TRBD2; cdr3_length: 15; clone_size: few; j_call: TRBJ2-5; v_call: TRBV7-2
cdr3_aa: CASSFGSGDTIYF; cdr3_nt: TGTGCCAGCAGCTTCGGGTCAGGGGACACCATATATTTT; d_call: NA; cdr3_length: 13; clone_size: few; j_call: TRBJ1-3; v_call: TRBV7-8
cdr3_aa: CASSSLGGGGLSEQFF; cdr3_nt: TGTGCCAGCAGCTCTCTAGGGGGAGGGGGTCTAAGCGAGCAGTTCTTC; d_call: NA; cdr3_length: 16; clone_size: once; j_call: TRBJ2-1; v_call: TRBV7-6
cdr3_aa: CSASRDSANQPQHF; cdr3_nt: TGCAGTGCTAGTAGGGACAGTGCTAATCAGCCCCAGCATTTT; d_call: TRBD1; cdr3_length: 14; clone_size: NA; j_call: TRBJ1-5; v_call: TRBV20-1
cdr3_aa: CASGRTAANYGYTF; cdr3_nt: TGTGCCAGCGGTAGGACGGCGGCTAACTATGGCTACACCTTC; d_call: NA; cdr3_length: 14; clone_size: NA; j_call: TRBJ1-2; v_call: TRBV28
cdr3_aa: CASSSGSADTQYF; cdr3_nt: TGTGCCAGCAGTTCGGGCAGCGCAGATACGCAGTATTTT; d_call: NA; cdr3_length: 13; clone_size: few; j_call: TRBJ2-3; v_call: TRBV2
cdr3_aa: CASSLGGGRGNSPLHF; cdr3_nt: TGTGCCAGCAGCTTGGGAGGGGGCAGGGGGAATTCACCCCTCCACTTT; d_call: TRBD1; cdr3_length: 16; clone_size: NA; j_call: TRBJ1-6; v_call: TRBV5-4
cdr3_aa: CASSYSSSGFGELFF; cdr3_nt: TGTGCCAGCAGTTACTCGTCTAGCGGGTTCGGGGAGCTGTTTTTT; d_call: TRBD2; cdr3_length: 15; clone_size: many; j_call: TRBJ2-2; v_call: TRBV6-2/TRBV6-3
cdr3_aa: CASSDGTGEGDTQYF; cdr3_nt: TGTGCCAGCAGTGACGGGACAGGGGAAGGAGATACGCAGTATTTT; d_call: TRBD1; cdr3_length: 15; clone_size: NA; j_call: TRBJ2-3; v_call: TRBV6-4
cdr3_aa: CASSLGQGSYGYTF; cdr3_nt: TGTGCCAGCAGCTTGGGACAGGGGAGCTATGGCTACACCTTC; d_call: TRBD1; cdr3_length: 14; clone_size: many; j_call: TRBJ1-2; v_call: TRBV5-4
cdr3_aa: CASSYGGDQETQYF; cdr3_nt: TGTGCCAGCAGTTACGGAGGGGACCAAGAGACCCAGTACTTC; d_call: NA; cdr3_length: 14; clone_size: NA; j_call: TRBJ2-5; v_call: TRBV6-5
cdr3_aa: CASSHRWEGVGYTF; cdr3_nt: TGTGCCAGCAGCCACAGGTGGGAGGGGGTCGGCTACACCTTC; d_call: NA; cdr3_length: 14; clone_size: NA; j_call: TRBJ1-2; v_call: TRBV7-2
cdr3_aa: CSAHATGGNYEQYF; cdr3_nt: TGCAGCGCCCATGCGACAGGGGGCAATTACGAGCAGTACTTC; d_call: TRBD1; cdr3_length: 14; clone_size: NA; j_call: TRBJ2-7; v_call: TRBV29-1
cdr3_aa: CASSQDYGGGGYGYTF; cdr3_nt: TGCGCCAGCAGCCAAGATTACGGGGGCGGAGGCTATGGCTACACCTTC; d_call: NA; cdr3_length: 16; clone_size: many; j_call: TRBJ1-2; v_call: TRBV4-3
cdr3_aa: CASSQDRGPTQYF; cdr3_nt: TGTGCCAGCAGCCAAGATCGCGGACCAACCCAGTACTTC; d_call: NA; cdr3_length: 13; clone_size: NA; j_call: TRBJ2-5; v_call: TRBV4-2
cdr3_aa: CASSPGKQETQYF; cdr3_nt: TGTGCCAGCAGTCCGGGGAAACAAGAGACCCAGTACTTC; d_call: NA; cdr3_length: 13; clone_size: few; j_call: TRBJ2-5; v_call: TRBV27
cdr3_aa: CAIMAGGNQPQHF; cdr3_nt: TGTGCCATCATGGCTGGGGGCAATCAGCCCCAGCATTTT; d_call: NA; cdr3_length: 13; clone_size: few; j_call: TRBJ1-5; v_call: TRBV10-3
cdr3_aa: CASSLQSYNEQFF; cdr3_nt: TGCGCCAGCAGCTTGCAGTCCTACAATGAGCAGTTCTTC; d_call: NA; cdr3_length: 13; clone_size: many; j_call: TRBJ2-1; v_call: TRBV5-1
cdr3_aa: CSARDPGRGNQPQHF; cdr3_nt: TGCAGTGCTAGAGATCCCGGCAGGGGCAATCAGCCCCAGCATTTT; d_call: NA; cdr3_length: 15; clone_size: few; j_call: TRBJ1-5; v_call: TRBV20-1
cdr3_aa: CASSQGASGELFF; cdr3_nt: TGCGCCAGCTCACAGGGGGCATCGGGGGAGCTGTTTTTT; d_call: TRBD1; cdr3_length: 13; clone_size: many; j_call: TRBJ2-2; v_call: TRBV10-2
cdr3_aa: CASSQGGGAWDTQYF; cdr3_nt: TGTGCCAGCAGCCAAGGCGGGGGGGCGTGGGATACGCAGTATTTT; d_call: TRBD2; cdr3_length: 15; clone_size: few; j_call: TRBJ2-3; v_call: TRBV9
cdr3_aa: CASSGLGRGTGELFF; cdr3_nt: TGTGCCAGCAGTGGATTAGGCCGGGGCACCGGGGAGCTGTTTTTT; d_call: NA; cdr3_length: 15; clone_size: few; j_call: TRBJ2-2; v_call: TRBV2
cdr3_aa: CASSWVTSGVRDEQFF; cdr3_nt: TGTGCCAGCAGTTGGGTGACTAGCGGGGTGAGGGATGAGCAGTTCTTC; d_call: TRBD2; cdr3_length: 16; clone_size: NA; j_call: TRBJ2-1; v_call: TRBV6-2/TRBV6-3
cdr3_aa: CSARDQGADTQYF; cdr3_nt: TGCAGTGCTAGAGATCAAGGGGCAGATACGCAGTATTTT; d_call: NA; cdr3_length: 13; clone_size: NA; j_call: TRBJ2-3; v_call: TRBV20-1
cdr3_aa: CASSQDFSGNEQYF; cdr3_nt: TGCGCCAGCAGCCAAGATTTCTCGGGGAACGAGCAGTACTTC; d_call: NA; cdr3_length: 14; clone_size: NA; j_call: TRBJ2-7; v_call: TRBV4-1
cdr3_aa: CASSRRGLAGVLAKNIQYF; cdr3_nt: TGTGCCAGCAGCCGACGGGGACTAGCGGGGGTTTTAGCCAAAAACATTCAGTACTTC; d_call: TRBD2; cdr3_length: 19; clone_size: NA; j_call: TRBJ2-4; v_call: TRBV28
cdr3_aa: CASSQASGGASYNEQFF; cdr3_nt: TGCGCCAGCAGCCAAGCTAGCGGGGGAGCCTCCTACAATGAGCAGTTCTTC; d_call: TRBD2; cdr3_length: 17; clone_size: NA; j_call: TRBJ2-1; v_call: TRBV4-1
cdr3_aa: CASSLPAGGPSTDTQYF; cdr3_nt: TGTGCCAGCAGCTTACCGGCGGGGGGCCCGAGCACAGATACGCAGTATTTT; d_call: TRBD2; cdr3_length: 17; clone_size: NA; j_call: TRBJ2-3; v_call: TRBV7-2
cdr3_aa: CASSLPTGLEETQYF; cdr3_nt: TGCGCCAGCAGCTTGCCCACAGGGTTAGAAGAGACCCAGTACTTC; d_call: NA; cdr3_length: 15; clone_size: NA; j_call: TRBJ2-5; v_call: TRBV5-1
cdr3_aa: CASGGGASYNEQFF; cdr3_nt: TGTGCCAGCGGGGGGGGAGCATCCTACAATGAGCAGTTCTTC; d_call: TRBD2; cdr3_length: 14; clone_size: few; j_call: TRBJ2-1; v_call: TRBV6-6
cdr3_aa: CASRQPGSLETQYF; cdr3_nt: TGCGCCAGCAGACAACCTGGGAGTTTAGAGACCCAGTACTTC; d_call: NA; cdr3_length: 14; clone_size: few; j_call: TRBJ2-5; v_call: TRBV5-1
cdr3_aa: CASSLGLRQGWKGAFF; cdr3_nt: TGTGCCAGCAGCTTAGGATTGAGGCAGGGGTGGAAGGGAGCTTTCTTT; d_call: NA; cdr3_length: 16; clone_size: NA; j_call: TRBJ1-1; v_call: TRBV11-2
cdr3_aa: CASSPGVADEKLFF; cdr3_nt: TGTGCCAGCTCACCAGGAGTCGCGGATGAAAAACTGTTTTTT; d_call: NA; cdr3_length: 14; clone_size: few; j_call: TRBJ1-4; v_call: TRBV18
cdr3_aa: CAISESVQGETQYF; cdr3_nt: TGTGCCATCAGTGAGTCGGTGCAGGGAGAGACCCAGTACTTC; d_call: NA; cdr3_length: 14; clone_size: NA; j_call: TRBJ2-5; v_call: TRBV10-3
cdr3_aa: CASRQDKLFF; cdr3_nt: TGTGCCAGCAGACAGGACAAACTGTTTTTT; d_call: NA; cdr3_length: 10; clone_size: many; j_call: TRBJ1-4; v_call: TRBV12-3/TRBV12-4
cdr3_aa: CSVGLGTKFYEQYF; cdr3_nt: TGCAGCGTGGGGCTCGGGACAAAGTTCTACGAGCAGTACTTC; d_call: NA; cdr3_length: 14; clone_size: NA; j_call: TRBJ2-7; v_call: TRBV29-1
cdr3_aa: CASSSPGFTVDTQYF; cdr3_nt: TGCGCCAGCAGCTCCCCGGGGTTTACTGTGGATACGCAGTATTTT; d_call: NA; cdr3_length: 15; clone_size: NA; j_call: TRBJ2-3; v_call: TRBV5-1
cdr3_aa: CATQGGDTQYF; cdr3_nt: TGCGCCACCCAGGGGGGAGATACGCAGTATTTT; d_call: NA; cdr3_length: 11; clone_size: few; j_call: TRBJ2-3; v_call: TRBV5-1
cdr3_aa: CASSLVGGLYEKLFF; cdr3_nt: TGTGCCAGCAGCTTAGTCGGAGGGCTTTACGAAAAACTGTTTTTT; d_call: NA; cdr3_length: 15; clone_size: few; j_call: TRBJ1-4; v_call: TRBV7-2
cdr3_aa: CASGQWAKNIQYF; cdr3_nt: TGTGCCAGCGGCCAGTGGGCCAAAAACATTCAGTACTTC; d_call: NA; cdr3_length: 13; clone_size: few; j_call: TRBJ2-4; v_call: TRBV6-6
cdr3_aa: CAWSVLGGPSYEQYF; cdr3_nt: TGTGCCTGGAGTGTACTTGGCGGCCCCTCCTACGAGCAGTACTTC; d_call: NA; cdr3_length: 15; clone_size: NA; j_call: TRBJ2-7; v_call: TRBV30
cdr3_aa: CATSDTGTGGADTQYF; cdr3_nt: TGTGCCACCAGTGACACCGGGACAGGGGGCGCCGATACGCAGTATTTT; d_call: TRBD1; cdr3_length: 16; clone_size: NA; j_call: TRBJ2-3; v_call: TRBV24-1
cdr3_aa: CASGGRTYTGELFF; cdr3_nt: TGCGCCAGCGGGGGACGGACTTACACCGGGGAGCTGTTTTTT; d_call: NA; cdr3_length: 14; clone_size: many; j_call: TRBJ2-2; v_call: TRBV5-1
cdr3_aa: CASSQDDGLETQYF; cdr3_nt: TGCGCCAGCAGCCAAGACGACGGATTGGAGACCCAGTACTTC; d_call: NA; cdr3_length: 14; clone_size: NA; j_call: TRBJ2-5; v_call: TRBV4-1
cdr3_aa: CATKGSGEGTDTQYF; cdr3_nt: TGCGCCACCAAAGGTTCAGGGGAGGGCACAGATACGCAGTATTTT; d_call: NA; cdr3_length: 15; clone_size: NA; j_call: TRBJ2-3; v_call: TRBV5-1
cdr3_aa: CASSLGQGHQETQYF; cdr3_nt: TGTGCCAGCAGCCTCGGACAGGGACACCAAGAGACCCAGTACTTC; d_call: TRBD1; cdr3_length: 15; clone_size: NA; j_call: TRBJ2-5; v_call: TRBV11-3
cdr3_aa: CASSNSTGIEGNQPQHF; cdr3_nt: TGTGCCAGCAGCAACTCGACAGGGATCGAGGGCAATCAGCCCCAGCATTTT; d_call: TRBD1; cdr3_length: 17; clone_size: few; j_call: TRBJ1-5; v_call: TRBV7-9
cdr3_aa: CATSRVGEETQYF; cdr3_nt: TGTGCCACCAGCAGAGTCGGGGAAGAGACCCAGTACTTC; d_call: NA; cdr3_length: 13; clone_size: few; j_call: TRBJ2-5; v_call: TRBV15
cdr3_aa: CASSSQWGETQYF; cdr3_nt: TGTGCCAGCAGCTCCCAGTGGGGCGAGACCCAGTACTTC; d_call: NA; cdr3_length: 13; clone_size: NA; j_call: TRBJ2-5; v_call: TRBV7-2
cdr3_aa: CASTRQGKETQYF; cdr3_nt: TGTGCCAGCACCCGACAGGGAAAAGAGACCCAGTACTTC; d_call: TRBD1; cdr3_length: 13; clone_size: NA; j_call: TRBJ2-5; v_call: TRBV7-6
cdr3_aa: CASSERTGNEQYF; cdr3_nt: TGTGCCAGCAGCGAAAGGACAGGGAACGAGCAGTACTTC; d_call: TRBD1; cdr3_length: 13; clone_size: NA; j_call: TRBJ2-7; v_call: TRBV9
cdr3_aa: CASSLEAGVSYEQYF; cdr3_nt: TGTGCCAGCAGCTTAGAAGCGGGCGTCTCCTACGAGCAGTACTTC; d_call: NA; cdr3_length: 15; clone_size: few; j_call: TRBJ2-7; v_call: TRBV7-2
cdr3_aa: CASSQADGQETQYF; cdr3_nt: TGCGCCAGCAGCCAAGCCGACGGCCAAGAGACCCAGTACTTC; d_call: NA; cdr3_length: 14; clone_size: few; j_call: TRBJ2-5; v_call: TRBV4-1
cdr3_aa: CASSPWLYEQYF; cdr3_nt: TGTGCCAGCAGTCCCTGGCTATACGAGCAGTACTTC; d_call: NA; cdr3_length: 12; clone_size: few; j_call: TRBJ2-7; v_call: TRBV7-2
cdr3_aa: CSVKGFNYGYTF; cdr3_nt: TGCAGCGTTAAGGGGTTTAACTATGGCTACACCTTC; d_call: NA; cdr3_length: 12; clone_size: NA; j_call: TRBJ1-2; v_call: TRBV29-1
cdr3_aa: CASSEQGGINTGELFF; cdr3_nt: TGTGCCAGCTCGGAGCAGGGTGGGATAAACACCGGGGAGCTGTTTTTT; d_call: NA; cdr3_length: 16; clone_size: NA; j_call: TRBJ2-2; v_call: TRBV9
cdr3_aa: CSARGQTGTVRHNEQFF; cdr3_nt: TGCAGTGCTAGAGGCCAAACCGGGACAGTCAGACACAATGAGCAGTTCTTC; d_call: TRBD1; cdr3_length: 17; clone_size: NA; j_call: TRBJ2-1; v_call: TRBV20-1